This T cell receptor beta chain was sequenced for a study of shared clonotypes between healthy human individuals. An even split of each subset's genomic DNA across several immunoSEQ plates was performed. Assay used: immunoSEQ multiplex PCR; TCRdb lists only in-frame clones, some missing. The sample shows around 1.1 million clones, roughly 74% of them seen only once. Study conclusions and caveats: Lower generation probabilities were found for non-shared clonotypes than for those shared by all four donors. Memory subsets had estimated richness that was generally smaller than that of naive subsets.

The germline V and J ends were trimmed by 4 bases and 6 bases, with 7 bases remaining between them. The V gene's germline CDR1 is SGHRS and CDR2 YFSETQ. CDR3 length: 11 residues. Concerning this clone itself: The antigen is not known.

Sequenced input: memory CD4+ T cells from PBMCs. Subset here: CD45RA-negative fraction. V is TRBV5-1 and J is TRBJ2-5, with D possibly TRBD1 on 5 matching bases. This TCR was sampled from a man between 18 and 29 years old in good health. Some clones in this sample may be carry-over from other donors' samples. The CDR3 spells CASSGAQTQYF. DNA of the CDR3: TGCGCCAGCAGCGGGGCTCAGACCCAGTACTTC.